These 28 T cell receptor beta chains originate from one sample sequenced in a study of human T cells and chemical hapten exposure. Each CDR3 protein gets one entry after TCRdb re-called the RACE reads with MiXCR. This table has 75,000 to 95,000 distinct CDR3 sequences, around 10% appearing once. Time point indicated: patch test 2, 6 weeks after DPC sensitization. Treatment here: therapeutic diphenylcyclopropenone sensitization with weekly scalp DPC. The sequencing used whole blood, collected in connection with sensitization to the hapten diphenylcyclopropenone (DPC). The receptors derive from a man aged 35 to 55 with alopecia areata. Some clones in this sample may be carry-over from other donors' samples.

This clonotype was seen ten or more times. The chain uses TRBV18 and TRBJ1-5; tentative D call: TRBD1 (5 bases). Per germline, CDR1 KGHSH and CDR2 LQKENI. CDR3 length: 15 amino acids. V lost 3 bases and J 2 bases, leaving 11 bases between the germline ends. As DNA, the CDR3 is TGTGCCAGCTCACCGGGGCAGGGAGGCAATCAGCCCCAGCATTTT. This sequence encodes CASSPGQGGNQPQHF. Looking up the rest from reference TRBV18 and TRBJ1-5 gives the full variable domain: NAGVMQNPRHLVRRRGQEARLRCSPMKGHSHVYWYRQLPEEGLKFMVYLQKENIIDESGMPKERFSAEFPKEGPSILRIQQVVRGDSAAYFCASSPGQGGNQPQHFGDGTRLSIL.

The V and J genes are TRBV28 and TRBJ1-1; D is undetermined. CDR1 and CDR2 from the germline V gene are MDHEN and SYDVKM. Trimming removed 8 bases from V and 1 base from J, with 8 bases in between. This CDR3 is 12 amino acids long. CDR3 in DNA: TGTGCCAGCGGATTGGGGAACACTGAAGCTTTCTTT. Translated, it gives CASGLGNTEAFF. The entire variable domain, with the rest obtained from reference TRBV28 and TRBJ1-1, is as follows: DVKVTQSSRYLVKRTGEKVFLECVQDMDHENMFWYRQDPGLGLRLIYFSYDVKMKEKGDIPEGYSVSREKKERFSLILESASTNQTSMYLCASGLGNTEAFFGQGTRLTVV.

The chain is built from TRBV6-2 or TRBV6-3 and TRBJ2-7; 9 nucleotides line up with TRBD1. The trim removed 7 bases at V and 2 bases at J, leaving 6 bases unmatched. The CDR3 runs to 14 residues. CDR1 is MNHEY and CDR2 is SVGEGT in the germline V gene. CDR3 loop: CASMRDRATYEQYF. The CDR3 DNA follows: TGTGCCAGCATGCGGGACAGGGCCACCTACGAGCAGTACTTC.

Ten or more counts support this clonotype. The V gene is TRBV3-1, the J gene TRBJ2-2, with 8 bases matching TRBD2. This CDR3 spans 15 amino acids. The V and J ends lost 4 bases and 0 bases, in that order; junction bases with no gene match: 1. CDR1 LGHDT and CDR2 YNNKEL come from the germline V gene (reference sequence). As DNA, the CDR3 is TGTGCCAGCAGCCTAGCGGGGACGAACACCGGGGAGCTGTTTTTT. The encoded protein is CASSLAGTNTGELFF.

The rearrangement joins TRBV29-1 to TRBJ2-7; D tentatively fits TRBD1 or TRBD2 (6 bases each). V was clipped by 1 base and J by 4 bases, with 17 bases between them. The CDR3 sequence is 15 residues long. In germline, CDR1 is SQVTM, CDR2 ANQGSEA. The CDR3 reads CSVEGQATGGYEQYF. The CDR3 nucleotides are TGCAGCGTTGAAGGACAGGCAACCGGGGGTTACGAGCAGTACTTC.

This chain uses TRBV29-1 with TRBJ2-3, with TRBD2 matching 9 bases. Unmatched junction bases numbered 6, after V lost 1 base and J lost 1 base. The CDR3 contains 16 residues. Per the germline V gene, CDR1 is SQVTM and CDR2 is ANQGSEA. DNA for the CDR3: TGCAGCGTTGAAGGCCAGCGGGAGGCCCGCACAGATACGCAGTATTTT. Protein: CSVEGQREARTDTQYF.

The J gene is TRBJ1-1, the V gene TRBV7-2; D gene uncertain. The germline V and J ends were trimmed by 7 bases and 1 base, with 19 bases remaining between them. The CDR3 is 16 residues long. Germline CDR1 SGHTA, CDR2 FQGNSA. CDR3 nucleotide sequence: TGTGCCAGCACCCCTTTCGTCCGGCAGGCGAACACTGAAGCTTTCTTT. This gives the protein CASTPFVRQANTEAFF.

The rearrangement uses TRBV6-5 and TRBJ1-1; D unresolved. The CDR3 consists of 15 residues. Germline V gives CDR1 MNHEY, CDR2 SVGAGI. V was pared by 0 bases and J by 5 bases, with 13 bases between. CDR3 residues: CASSYSIPGRTEAFF. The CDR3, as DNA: TGTGCCAGCAGTTACTCGATCCCGGGGAGGACTGAAGCTTTCTTT.

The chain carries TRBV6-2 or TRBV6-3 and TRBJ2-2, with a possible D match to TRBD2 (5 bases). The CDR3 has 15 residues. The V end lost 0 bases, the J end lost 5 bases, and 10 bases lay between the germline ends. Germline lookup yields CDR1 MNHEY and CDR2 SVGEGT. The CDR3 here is CASSYSTGETGELFF. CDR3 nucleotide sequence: TGTGCCAGCAGTTACTCGACTGGGGAGACCGGGGAGCTGTTTTTT.

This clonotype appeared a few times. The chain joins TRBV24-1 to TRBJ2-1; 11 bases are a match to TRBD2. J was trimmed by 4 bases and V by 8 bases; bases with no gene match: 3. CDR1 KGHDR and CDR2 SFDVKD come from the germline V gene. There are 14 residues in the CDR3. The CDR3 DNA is TGTGCCACCAAGGCTAGCGGGAGGTACAATGAGCAGTTCTTC. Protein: CATKASGRYNEQFF.

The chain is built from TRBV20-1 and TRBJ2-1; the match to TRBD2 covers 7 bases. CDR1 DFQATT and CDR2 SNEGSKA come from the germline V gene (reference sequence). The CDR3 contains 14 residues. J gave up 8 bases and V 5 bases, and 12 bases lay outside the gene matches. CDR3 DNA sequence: TGCAGTGCTGCGGGAAGCGGGATTACCCATGAGCAGTTCTTC. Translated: CSAAGSGITHEQFF.

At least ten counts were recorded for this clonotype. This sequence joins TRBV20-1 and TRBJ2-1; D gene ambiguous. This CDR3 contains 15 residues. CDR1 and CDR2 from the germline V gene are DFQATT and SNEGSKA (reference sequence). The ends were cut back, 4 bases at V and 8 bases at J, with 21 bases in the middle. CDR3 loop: CSAIDFHGFADEQFF. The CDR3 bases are TGCAGTGCTATTGACTTTCATGGTTTTGCCGATGAGCAGTTCTTC.

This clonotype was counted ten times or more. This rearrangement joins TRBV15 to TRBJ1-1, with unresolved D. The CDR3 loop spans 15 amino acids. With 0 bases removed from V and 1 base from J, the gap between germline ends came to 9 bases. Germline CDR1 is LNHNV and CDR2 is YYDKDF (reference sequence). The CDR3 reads CATSRDPSPNTEAFF. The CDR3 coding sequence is TGTGCCACCAGCAGAGATCCTAGCCCGAACACTGAAGCTTTCTTT.

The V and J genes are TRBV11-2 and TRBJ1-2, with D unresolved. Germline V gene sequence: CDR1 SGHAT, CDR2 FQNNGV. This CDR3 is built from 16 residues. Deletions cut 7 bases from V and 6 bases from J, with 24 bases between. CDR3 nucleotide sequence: TGTGCCAGCACAGACTACCGGGCTCCCCCCGGAGATGGCTACACCTTC. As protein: CASTDYRAPPGDGYTF.

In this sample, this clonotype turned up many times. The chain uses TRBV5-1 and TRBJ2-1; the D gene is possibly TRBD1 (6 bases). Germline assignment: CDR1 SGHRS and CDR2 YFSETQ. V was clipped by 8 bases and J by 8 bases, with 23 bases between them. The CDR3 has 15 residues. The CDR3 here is CASSPVGGLADEQFF. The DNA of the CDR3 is TGCGCCAGTTCCCCTGTAGGGGGTCTCGCTGATGAGCAGTTCTTC. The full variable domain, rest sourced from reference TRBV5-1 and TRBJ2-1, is KAGVTQTPRYLIKTRGQQVTLSCSPISGHRSVSWYQQTPGQGLQFLFEYFSETQRNKGNFPGRFSGRQFSNSRSEMNVSTLELGDSALYLCASSPVGGLADEQFFGPGTRLTVL.

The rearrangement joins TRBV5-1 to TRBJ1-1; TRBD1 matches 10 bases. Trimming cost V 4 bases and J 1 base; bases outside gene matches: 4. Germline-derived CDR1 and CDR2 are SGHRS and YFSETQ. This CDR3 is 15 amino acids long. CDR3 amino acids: CASSGQGVTNTEAFF. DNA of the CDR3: TGCGCCAGCAGCGGACAGGGGGTAACGAACACTGAAGCTTTCTTT. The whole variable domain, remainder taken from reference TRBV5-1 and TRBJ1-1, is KAGVTQTPRYLIKTRGQQVTLSCSPISGHRSVSWYQQTPGQGLQFLFEYFSETQRNKGNFPGRFSGRQFSNSRSEMNVSTLELGDSALYLCASSGQGVTNTEAFFGQGTRLTVV.

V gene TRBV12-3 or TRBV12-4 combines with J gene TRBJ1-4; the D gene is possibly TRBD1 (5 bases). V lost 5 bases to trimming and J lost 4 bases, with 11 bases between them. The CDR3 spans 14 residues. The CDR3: CASSIRGSNEKLFF. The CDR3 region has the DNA TGTGCCAGCAGTATCCGGGGGAGTAATGAAAAACTGTTTTTT.

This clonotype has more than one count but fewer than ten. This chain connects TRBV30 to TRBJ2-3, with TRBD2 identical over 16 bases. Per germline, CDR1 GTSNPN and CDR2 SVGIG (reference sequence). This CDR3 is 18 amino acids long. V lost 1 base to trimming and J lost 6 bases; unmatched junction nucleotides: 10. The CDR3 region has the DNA TGTGCCTGGAGTGGCCCGGGACTAGCGGGAGGGCACCAGGATACGCAGTATTTT. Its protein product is CAWSGPGLAGGHQDTQYF.

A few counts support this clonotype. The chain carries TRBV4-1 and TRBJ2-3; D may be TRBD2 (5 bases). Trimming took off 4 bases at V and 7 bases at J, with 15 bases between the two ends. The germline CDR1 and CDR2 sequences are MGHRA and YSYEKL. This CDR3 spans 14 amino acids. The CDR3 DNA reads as TGCGCCAGCAGCCTTCTCCCTGCTAGCAATACGCAGTATTTT. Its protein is CASSLLPASNTQYF.

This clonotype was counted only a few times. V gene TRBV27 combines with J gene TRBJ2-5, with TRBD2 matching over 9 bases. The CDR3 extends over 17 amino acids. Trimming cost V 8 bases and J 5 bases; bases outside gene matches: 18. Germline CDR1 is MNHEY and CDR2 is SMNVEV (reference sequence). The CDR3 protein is CASALRSGSGGTETQYF. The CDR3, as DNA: TGTGCCAGCGCCCTACGTAGCGGGAGTGGTGGGACGGAGACCCAGTACTTC.

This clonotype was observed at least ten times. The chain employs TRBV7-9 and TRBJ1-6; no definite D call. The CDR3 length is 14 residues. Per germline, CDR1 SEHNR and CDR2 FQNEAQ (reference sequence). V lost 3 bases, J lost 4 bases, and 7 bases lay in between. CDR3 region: CASSLEQYNSPLHF. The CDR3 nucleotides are TGTGCCAGCAGCTTGGAACAGTATAATTCACCCCTCCACTTT. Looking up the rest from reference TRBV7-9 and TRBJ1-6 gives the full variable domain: DTGVSQNPRHKITKRGQNVTFRCDPISEHNRLYWYRQTLGQGPEFLTYFQNEAQLEKSRLLSDRFSAERPKGSFSTLEIQRTEQGDSAMYLCASSLEQYNSPLHFGNGTRLTVT.

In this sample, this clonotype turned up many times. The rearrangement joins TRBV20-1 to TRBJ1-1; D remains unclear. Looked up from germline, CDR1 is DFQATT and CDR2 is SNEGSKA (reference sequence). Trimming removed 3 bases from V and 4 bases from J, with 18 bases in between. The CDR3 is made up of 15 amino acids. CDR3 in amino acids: CSASEMGGLGTEAFF. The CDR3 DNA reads TGCAGTGCTAGTGAAATGGGCGGGTTAGGCACTGAAGCTTTCTTT.

CDR3 protein: CASSPVQIYEQYF. DNA for the CDR3: TGTGCCAGCAGCCCAGTTCAGATCTACGAGCAGTACTTC. The chain recombines TRBV7-9 with TRBJ2-7; D unresolved. This CDR3 is built from 13 residues. Trimming took off 5 bases at V and 3 bases at J, with 11 bases between the two ends. CDR1 SEHNR and CDR2 FQNEAQ come from the germline V gene (reference sequence).

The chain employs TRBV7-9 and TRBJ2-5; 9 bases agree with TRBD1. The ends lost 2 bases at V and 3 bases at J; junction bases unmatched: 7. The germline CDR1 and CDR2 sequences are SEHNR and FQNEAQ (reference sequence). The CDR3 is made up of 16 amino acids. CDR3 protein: CASSLHRTGEKETQYF. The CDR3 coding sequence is TGTGCCAGCAGCTTACACCGGACAGGGGAAAAAGAGACCCAGTACTTC.

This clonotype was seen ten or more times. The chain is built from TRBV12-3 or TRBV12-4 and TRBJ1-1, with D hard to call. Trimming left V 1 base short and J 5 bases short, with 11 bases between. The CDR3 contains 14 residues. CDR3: CASSLDDRVTEAFF. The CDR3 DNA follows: TGTGCCAGCAGTTTAGACGATCGTGTAACTGAAGCTTTCTTT.

CDR3 protein: CASSLLGRGLAKNIQYF. For the CDR3, the DNA is TGTGCCAGCAGTTTATTGGGCAGGGGGTTAGCCAAAAACATTCAGTACTTC. The rearrangement uses TRBV28 and TRBJ2-4, with 7 bases lining up with TRBD1. Germline V lookup: CDR1 MDHEN, CDR2 SYDVKM. This CDR3 is built from 17 residues. V shed 1 base and J 0 bases; nucleotides not matched to a gene: 6.

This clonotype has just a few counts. The CDR3 region is CASMGAGGSYNEQFF. CDR3 nucleotide sequence: TGTGCCAGCATGGGGGCGGGAGGGTCCTACAATGAGCAGTTCTTC. The genes are TRBV6-2 or TRBV6-3 and TRBJ2-1; TRBD2 matches 9 bases. The V segment lost 7 bases and the J segment 1 base; nucleotides outside the gene matches: 5. Germline CDR1 reads MNHEY; CDR2 reads SVGEGT. The CDR3 is 15 amino acids.

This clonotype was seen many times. CDR3 sequence: CASSKAPSCAAPVRPNNEQFF. CDR3 nucleotides: TGTGCCAGCAGCAAGGCGCCCAGTTGTGCGGCTCCCGTTAGGCCTAACAATGAGCAGTTCTTC. This rearrangement joins TRBV21-1 to TRBJ2-1; the DNA was not compared with TRBD2, the D call given in the table. TRBV21-1 corresponds to a pseudogene. The CDR3 has 21 amino acids.